The sequence of this T cell receptor (beta chain) was determined in a study of cytomegalovirus exposure and HLA in healthy donors. The primer mix had 60 Vbeta and 13 Jbeta primers. TCRdb keeps only in-frame clones here, not all; method: immunoSEQ multiplex PCR. This sample carries about 200,000 clones, 60% to 80% of them seen once, and the ten largest clones take around 4%. Donors were nominally healthy when sampled, though unrecorded immune exposures were likely. On this clone itself: Antigen unknown. Its ends do not fully match the called genes, so a read error is possible.

General study findings and limits: Researchers reported in a later analysis that common viral pathogens appeared linked to several top clusters. When analyzed later, a missense DCLRE1C variant was found to be linked to TCR beta V- and J-gene trimming. HLA alleles were associated with 15,000 to 20,000 TCR beta sequences in a later analysis at 0.05 false discovery rate.

The CDR3 totals 15 residues. Per the germline V gene, CDR1 is SGHTA and CDR2 is FQGNSA. The rearrangement uses TRBV7-2 and TRBJ2-3, with 11 bases matching TRBD2. The sequenced sample was PBMCs. The TCR sequence derives from a male donor in good health and CMV-seronegative. The CDR3 loop is CASSIAGGRGKTQYF. CDR3 in DNA: TGTGCCAGCAGCATAGCGGGAGGGCGGGGGAAGACGCAGTATTTT.